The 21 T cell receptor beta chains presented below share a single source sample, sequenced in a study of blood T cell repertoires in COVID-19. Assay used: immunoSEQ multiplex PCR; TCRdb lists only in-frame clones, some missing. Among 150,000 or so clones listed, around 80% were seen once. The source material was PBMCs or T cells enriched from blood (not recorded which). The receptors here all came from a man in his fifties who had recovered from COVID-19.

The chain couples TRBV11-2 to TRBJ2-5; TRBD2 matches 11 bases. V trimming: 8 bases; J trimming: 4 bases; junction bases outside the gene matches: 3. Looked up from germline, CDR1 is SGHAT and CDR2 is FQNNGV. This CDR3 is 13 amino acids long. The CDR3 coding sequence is TGTGCCAGCTCTAGCGGGGGGCGAGAGACCCAGTACTTC. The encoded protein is CASSSGGRETQYF.

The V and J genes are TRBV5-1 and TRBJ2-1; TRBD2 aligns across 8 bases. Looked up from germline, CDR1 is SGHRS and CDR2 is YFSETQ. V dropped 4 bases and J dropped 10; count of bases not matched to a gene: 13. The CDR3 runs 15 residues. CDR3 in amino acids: CASSGPAGVSREQFF. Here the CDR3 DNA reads TGCGCCAGCAGCGGCCCAGCGGGAGTCTCCCGGGAGCAGTTCTTC.

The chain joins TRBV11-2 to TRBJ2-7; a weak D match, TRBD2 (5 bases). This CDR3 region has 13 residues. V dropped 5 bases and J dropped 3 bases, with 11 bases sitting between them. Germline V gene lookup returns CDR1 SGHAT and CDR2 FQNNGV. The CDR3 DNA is TGTGCCAGCAGCCCCGATCGGGGCTACGAGCAGTACTTC. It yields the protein CASSPDRGYEQYF.

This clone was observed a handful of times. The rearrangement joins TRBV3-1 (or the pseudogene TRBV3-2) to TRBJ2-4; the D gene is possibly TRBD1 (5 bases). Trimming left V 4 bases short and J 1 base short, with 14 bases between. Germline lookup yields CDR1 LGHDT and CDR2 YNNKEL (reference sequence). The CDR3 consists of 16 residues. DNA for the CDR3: TGTGCCAGCAGCCCAGAGGTGTCAGGGGCCAAAAACATTCAGTACTTC. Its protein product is CASSPEVSGAKNIQYF.

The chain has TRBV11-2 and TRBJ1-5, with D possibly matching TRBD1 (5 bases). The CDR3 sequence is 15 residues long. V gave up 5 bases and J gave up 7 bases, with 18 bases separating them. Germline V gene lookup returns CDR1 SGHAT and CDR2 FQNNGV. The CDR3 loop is CASSPGPPTTQPQHF. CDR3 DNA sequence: TGTGCCAGCAGCCCAGGGCCCCCCACGACCCAGCCCCAGCATTTT.

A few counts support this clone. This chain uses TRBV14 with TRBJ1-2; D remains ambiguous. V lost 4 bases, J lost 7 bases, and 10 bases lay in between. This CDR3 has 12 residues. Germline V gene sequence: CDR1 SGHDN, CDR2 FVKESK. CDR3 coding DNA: TGTGCCAGCAGCCTCGCGGAGGGTGGCTACACCTTC. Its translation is CASSLAEGGYTF.

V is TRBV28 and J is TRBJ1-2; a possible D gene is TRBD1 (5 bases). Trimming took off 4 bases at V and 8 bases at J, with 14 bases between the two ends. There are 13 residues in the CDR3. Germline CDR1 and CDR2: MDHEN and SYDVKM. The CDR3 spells CASSSNSGLGYTF. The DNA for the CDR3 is TGTGCCAGCAGTTCCAACTCAGGGTTAGGCTACACCTTC.

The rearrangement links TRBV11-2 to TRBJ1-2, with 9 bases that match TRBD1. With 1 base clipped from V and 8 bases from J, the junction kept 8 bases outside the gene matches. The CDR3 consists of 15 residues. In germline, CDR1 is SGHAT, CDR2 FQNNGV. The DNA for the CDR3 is TGTGCCAGCAGCTTAGCCCTGGACAGGGGCCGCGGCTACACCTTC. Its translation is CASSLALDRGRGYTF.

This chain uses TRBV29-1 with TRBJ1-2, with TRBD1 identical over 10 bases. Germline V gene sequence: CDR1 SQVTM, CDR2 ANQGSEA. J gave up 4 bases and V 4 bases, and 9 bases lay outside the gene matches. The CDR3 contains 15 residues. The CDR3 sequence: CSVGGDRGIGYGYTF. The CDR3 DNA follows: TGCAGCGTTGGAGGGGACAGGGGCATTGGCTATGGCTACACCTTC.

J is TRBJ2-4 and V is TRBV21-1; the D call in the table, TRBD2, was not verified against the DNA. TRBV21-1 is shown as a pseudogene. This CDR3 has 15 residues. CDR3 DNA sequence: TGTGCCAGCAGCAAAGCGCTAGCGGGACAAAACATTCAGTACTTC. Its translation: CASSKALAGQNIQYF.

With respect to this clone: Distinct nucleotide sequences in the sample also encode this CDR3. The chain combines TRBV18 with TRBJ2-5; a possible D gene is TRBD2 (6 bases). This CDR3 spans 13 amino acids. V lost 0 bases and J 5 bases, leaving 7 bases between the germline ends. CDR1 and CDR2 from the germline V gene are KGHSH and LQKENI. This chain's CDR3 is CASSPPAGETQYF. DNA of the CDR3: TGTGCCAGCTCACCACCCGCGGGGGAGACCCAGTACTTC.

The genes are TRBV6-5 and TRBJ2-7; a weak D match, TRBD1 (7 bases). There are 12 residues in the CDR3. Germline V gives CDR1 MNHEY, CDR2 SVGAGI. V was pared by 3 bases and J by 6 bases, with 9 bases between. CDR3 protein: CASSYQGGEQYF. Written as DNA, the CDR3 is TGTGCCAGCAGTTATCAGGGGGGCGAGCAGTACTTC.

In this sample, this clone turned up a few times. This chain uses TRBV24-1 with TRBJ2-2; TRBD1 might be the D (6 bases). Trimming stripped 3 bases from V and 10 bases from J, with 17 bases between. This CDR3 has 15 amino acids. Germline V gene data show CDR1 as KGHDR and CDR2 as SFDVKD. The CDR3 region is CATSDTGTTLEELFF. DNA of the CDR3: TGTGCCACCAGTGATACCGGGACAACGTTGGAGGAGCTGTTTTTT.

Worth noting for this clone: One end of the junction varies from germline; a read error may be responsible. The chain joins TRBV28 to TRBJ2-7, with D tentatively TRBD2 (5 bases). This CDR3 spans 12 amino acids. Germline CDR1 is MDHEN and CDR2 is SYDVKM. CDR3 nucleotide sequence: TGTGCCAGCAGTTTACCCCTTAGCGAGACGGACTTC. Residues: CASSLPLSETDF.

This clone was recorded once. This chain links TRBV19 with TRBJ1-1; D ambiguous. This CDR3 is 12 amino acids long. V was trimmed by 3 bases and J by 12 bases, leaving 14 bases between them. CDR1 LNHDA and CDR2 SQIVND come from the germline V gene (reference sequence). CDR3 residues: CASSIGGFVTFF. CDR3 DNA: TGTGCCAGTAGTATTGGAGGGTTTGTGACTTTCTTT.

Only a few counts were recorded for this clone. CDR3 bases: TGTGCCAGCTCCCGGGAGCTTAGCAATCAGCCCCAGCATTTT. It specifies CASSRELSNQPQHF. The genes are TRBV2 and TRBJ1-5; D gene uncertain. Germline CDR1 and CDR2: SNHLY and FYNNEI. The ends were cut back, 8 bases at V and 0 bases at J, with 11 bases in the middle. The CDR3 has 14 amino acids.

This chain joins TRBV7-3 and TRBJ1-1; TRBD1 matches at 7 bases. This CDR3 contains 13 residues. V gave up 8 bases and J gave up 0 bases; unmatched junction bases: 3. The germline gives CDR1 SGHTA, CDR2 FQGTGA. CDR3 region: CASSGTVNTEAFF. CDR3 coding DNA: TGTGCCAGCTCCGGGACAGTGAACACTGAAGCTTTCTTT.

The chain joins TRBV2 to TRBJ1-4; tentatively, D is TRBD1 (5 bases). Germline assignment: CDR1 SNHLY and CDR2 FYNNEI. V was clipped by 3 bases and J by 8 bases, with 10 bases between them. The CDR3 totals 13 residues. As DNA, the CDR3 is TGTGCCAGCAGTGACGGGGGGGGAGAAAAACTGTTTTTT. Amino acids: CASSDGGGEKLFF.

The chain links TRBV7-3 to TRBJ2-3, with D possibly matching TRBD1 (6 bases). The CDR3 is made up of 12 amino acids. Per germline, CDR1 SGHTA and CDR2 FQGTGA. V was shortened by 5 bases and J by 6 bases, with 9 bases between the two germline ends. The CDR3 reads CASSPDRDTQYF. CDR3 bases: TGTGCCAGCAGCCCAGACAGGGATACGCAGTATTTT.

The CDR3, as DNA: TGTGCCACCCAGGGCGGGAACACTGAAGCTTTCTTT. Its protein product is CATQGGNTEAFF. The chain uses TRBV10-3 and TRBJ1-1, with a weak D call TRBD1 (5 bases). Germline CDR1 reads ENHRY; CDR2 reads SYGVKD. The germline V and J ends were trimmed by 10 bases and 1 base, with 10 bases remaining between them. The CDR3 is 12 residues long.

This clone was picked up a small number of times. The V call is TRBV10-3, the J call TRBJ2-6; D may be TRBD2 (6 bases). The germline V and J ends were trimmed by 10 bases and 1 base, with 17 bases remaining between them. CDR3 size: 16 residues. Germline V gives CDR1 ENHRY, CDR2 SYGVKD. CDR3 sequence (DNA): TGTGCCACCACCGGGGGTGAGGGGTCTGGGGCCAACGTCCTGACTTTC. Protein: CATTGGEGSGANVLTF.